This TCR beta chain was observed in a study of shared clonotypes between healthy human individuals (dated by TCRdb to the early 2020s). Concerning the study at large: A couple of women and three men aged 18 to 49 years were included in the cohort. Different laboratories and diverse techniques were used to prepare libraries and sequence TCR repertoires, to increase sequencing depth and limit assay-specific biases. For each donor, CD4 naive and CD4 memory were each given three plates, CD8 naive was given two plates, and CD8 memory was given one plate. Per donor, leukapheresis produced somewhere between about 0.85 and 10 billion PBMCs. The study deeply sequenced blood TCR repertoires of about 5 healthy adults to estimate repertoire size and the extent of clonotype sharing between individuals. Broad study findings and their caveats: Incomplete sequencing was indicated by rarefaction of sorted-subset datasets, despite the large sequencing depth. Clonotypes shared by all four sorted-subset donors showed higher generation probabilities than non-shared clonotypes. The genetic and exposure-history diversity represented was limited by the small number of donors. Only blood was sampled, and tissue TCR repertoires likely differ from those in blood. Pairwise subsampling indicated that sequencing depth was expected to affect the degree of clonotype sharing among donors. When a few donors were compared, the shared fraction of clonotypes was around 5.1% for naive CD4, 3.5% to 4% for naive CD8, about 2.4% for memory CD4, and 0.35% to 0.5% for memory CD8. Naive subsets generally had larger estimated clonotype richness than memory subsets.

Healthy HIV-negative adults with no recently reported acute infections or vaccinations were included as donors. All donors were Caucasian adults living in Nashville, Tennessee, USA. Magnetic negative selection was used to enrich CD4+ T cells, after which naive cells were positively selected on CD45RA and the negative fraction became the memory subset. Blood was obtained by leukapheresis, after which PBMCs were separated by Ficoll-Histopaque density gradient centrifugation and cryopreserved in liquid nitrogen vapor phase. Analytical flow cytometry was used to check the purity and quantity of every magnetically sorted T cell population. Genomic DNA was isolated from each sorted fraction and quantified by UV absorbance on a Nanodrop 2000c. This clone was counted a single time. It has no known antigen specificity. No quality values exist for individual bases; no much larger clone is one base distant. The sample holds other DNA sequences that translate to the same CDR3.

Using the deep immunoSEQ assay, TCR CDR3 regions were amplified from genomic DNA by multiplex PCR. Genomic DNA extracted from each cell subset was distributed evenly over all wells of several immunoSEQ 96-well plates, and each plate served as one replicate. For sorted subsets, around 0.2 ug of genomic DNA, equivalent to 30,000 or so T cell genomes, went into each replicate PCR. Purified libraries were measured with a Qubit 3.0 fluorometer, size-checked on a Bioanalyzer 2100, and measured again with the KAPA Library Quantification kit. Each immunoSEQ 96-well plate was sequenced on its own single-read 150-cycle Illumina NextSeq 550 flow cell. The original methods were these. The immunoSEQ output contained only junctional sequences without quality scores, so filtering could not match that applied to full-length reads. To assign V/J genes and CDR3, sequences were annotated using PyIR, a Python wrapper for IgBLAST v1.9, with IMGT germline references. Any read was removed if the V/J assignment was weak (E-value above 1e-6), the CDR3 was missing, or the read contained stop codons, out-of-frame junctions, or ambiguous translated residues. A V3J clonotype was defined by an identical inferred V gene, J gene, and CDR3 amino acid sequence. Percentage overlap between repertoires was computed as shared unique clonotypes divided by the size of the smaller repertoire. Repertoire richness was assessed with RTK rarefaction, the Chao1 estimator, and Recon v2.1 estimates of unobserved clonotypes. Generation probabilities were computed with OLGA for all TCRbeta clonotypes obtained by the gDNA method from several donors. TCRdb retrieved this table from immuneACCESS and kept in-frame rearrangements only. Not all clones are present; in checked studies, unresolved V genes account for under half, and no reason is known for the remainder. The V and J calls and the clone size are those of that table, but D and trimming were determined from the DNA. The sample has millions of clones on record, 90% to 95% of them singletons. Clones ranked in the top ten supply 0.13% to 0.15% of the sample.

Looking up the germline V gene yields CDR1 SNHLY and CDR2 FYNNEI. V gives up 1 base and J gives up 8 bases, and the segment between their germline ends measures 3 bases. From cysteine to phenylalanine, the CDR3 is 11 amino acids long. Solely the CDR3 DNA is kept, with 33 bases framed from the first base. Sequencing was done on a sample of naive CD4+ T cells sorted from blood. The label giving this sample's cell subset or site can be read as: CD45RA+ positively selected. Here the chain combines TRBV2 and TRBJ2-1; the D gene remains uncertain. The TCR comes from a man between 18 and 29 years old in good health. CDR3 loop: CASSEGYEQFF. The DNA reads TGTGCCAGCAGTGAAGGGTATGAGCAGTTCTTC. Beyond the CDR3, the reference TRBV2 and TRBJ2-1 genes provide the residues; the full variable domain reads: EPEVTQTPSHQVTQMGQEVILRCVPISNHLYFYWYRQILGQKVEFLVSFYNNEISEKSEIFDDQFSVERPDGSNFTLKIRSTKLEDSAMYFCASSEGYEQFFGPGTRLTVL.